These 20 T cell receptor beta chains came from one sample sequenced in a study of blood T cell repertoires in COVID-19 (dated by TCRdb to the early 2020s). Libraries came from the immunoSEQ multiplex PCR assay. TCRdb's version of the immuneACCESS table is confined to in-frame rearrangements and falls short of the full clone set. An unresolved V gene accounts for under half of the shortfall where checked; the remainder is of unknown origin. The sample contains more than 95,000 clones, 81% of them found a single time. About a sixth of the sample rests with the top ten. Specimen: peripheral blood. These receptors all come from a man aged 25-40 years with COVID-19, enrolled during active disease.

The V gene is TRBV5-8, the J gene TRBJ2-2; maybe TRBD1 (8 bases). Germline V CDR1 and CDR2: SGHTS, YDEGEE. The V gene lost 5 bases and the J gene lost 6 bases, with 23 bases spanning the gap. CDR3 size: 17 residues. In DNA form, the CDR3 reads TGTGCCAGCAGGCCACACATCGAACAGGGGGGGGCCGGGGAGCTGTTTTTT. This codes for CASRPHIEQGGAGELFF.

This rearrangement joins TRBV19 to TRBJ1-1; D is ambiguous. V lost 5 bases to trimming and J lost 10 bases, with 14 bases between them. From germline, CDR1 is LNHDA and CDR2 SQIVND (reference sequence). The CDR3 consists of 12 residues. CDR3 protein: CASSLPQSAAFF. CDR3 DNA: TGTGCCAGTAGTTTACCGCAAAGCGCAGCTTTCTTT.

V and J are TRBV28 and TRBJ2-2; TRBD2 matches 10 bases. The germline V gene has CDR1 MDHEN and CDR2 SYDVKM. The CDR3 runs 14 residues. V lost 8 bases and J lost 5; bases outside the gene matches: 5. CDR3 in amino acids: CASYSGRRTGELFF. The CDR3 nucleotides read TGTGCCAGCTATAGCGGGAGGCGAACCGGGGAGCTGTTTTTT.

This clone was counted a few times. J is TRBJ1-1 and V is TRBV20-1, with D maybe TRBD1 (6 bases). Germline CDR1 is DFQATT and CDR2 is SNEGSKA (reference sequence). The CDR3 spans 11 residues. Trimming left V 6 bases short and J 7 bases short, with 12 bases between. As DNA, the CDR3 is TGCAGTGCAGGGAGGGGGTTTGAAGCTTTCTTT. Its protein product is CSAGRGFEAFF.

This clone was detected a few times. This chain connects TRBV30 to TRBJ2-1; D ambiguous. V gave up 2 bases and J gave up 7 bases, with 9 bases separating them. The CDR3 has 12 amino acids. Germline CDR1 and CDR2: GTSNPN and SVGIG (reference sequence). The CDR3 spells CAWSPGVNEQFF. The CDR3 DNA sequence: TGTGCCTGGAGTCCCGGAGTGAATGAGCAGTTCTTC.

The V call is TRBV4-3, the J call TRBJ1-4; D is unresolved. The CDR3 is 12 residues long. V shed 3 bases and J shed 7 bases, with 6 bases lying between them. Looked up from germline, CDR1 is LGHNA and CDR2 is YSLEER. CDR3 bases: TGCGCCAGCAGCCAGGAGGGTGAAAAACTGTTTTTT. It encodes CASSQEGEKLFF.

The rearrangement joins TRBV5-4 to TRBJ2-5; D is possibly TRBD1 (5 bases). Trimming cost V 4 bases and J 3 bases, with 19 bases left between them. The germline gives CDR1 SGHNT, CDR2 YYREEE (reference sequence). There are 16 residues in the CDR3. Here the CDR3 DNA reads TGTGCCAGCAGCCATCTAGGGGTTTCATTGAAAGAGACCCAGTACTTC. It translates to CASSHLGVSLKETQYF.

The chain combines TRBV5-4 with TRBJ1-2; the match to TRBD1 covers 10 bases. CDR3 length equals 16 residues. Germline V CDR1 and CDR2: SGHNT, YYREEE (reference sequence). The V segment lost 0 bases and the J segment 7 bases; nucleotides outside the gene matches: 9. The DNA for the CDR3 is TGTGCCAGCAGCTTGGCCCCCGGACAGGGGGACTTTGGCTACACCTTC. Translating it yields CASSLAPGQGDFGYTF.

The J gene is TRBJ2-5, the V gene TRBV18, with a tentative D call TRBD1 (5 bases). CDR1 is KGHSH and CDR2 is LQKENI in the germline V gene. The V and J ends lost 4 bases and 1 base respectively, with 10 bases between them. This CDR3 comprises 14 residues. The CDR3 nucleotides read TGTGCCAGCTCACAAGGGGCAGGCCAAGAGACCCAGTACTTC. Translating gives CASSQGAGQETQYF.

The chain carries TRBV20-1 and TRBJ2-5; a weak D match, TRBD1 (6 bases). V gave up 3 bases and J gave up 10 bases, with 15 bases separating them. The CDR3 covers 12 residues. CDR1 DFQATT and CDR2 SNEGSKA come from the germline V gene (reference sequence). The CDR3 loop reads CSASHTAGDQYF. In nucleotides, the CDR3 is TGCAGTGCTAGTCACACTGCAGGGGACCAGTACTTC.

CDR3 region: CASSPGQGFNGYTF. CDR3 nucleotides: TGTGCCAGCAGTCCGGGACAGGGGTTTAATGGCTACACCTTC. The gene calls are TRBV6-5 and TRBJ1-2; TRBD1 matches 10 bases. The V gene end was trimmed by 5 bases and the J gene end by 6 bases; junction bases not matched to a gene: 6. The CDR3 extends over 14 amino acids. In germline, CDR1 is MNHEY, CDR2 SVGAGI.

The CDR3 protein is CASSLAAGGLGEKLFF. The CDR3 DNA follows: TGTGCCAGCAGCTTGGCGGCGGGGGGCCTGGGGGAAAAACTGTTTTTT. The rearrangement joins TRBV5-6 to TRBJ1-4; D is possibly TRBD1 (6 bases). Germline loops: CDR1 SGHDT, CDR2 YYEEEE. This CDR3 is built from 16 residues. The V gene lost 0 bases and the J gene lost 8 bases, with 17 bases spanning the gap.

V is TRBV29-1 and J is TRBJ2-3; D is unresolved. The ends were cut back, 3 bases at V and 4 bases at J, with 8 bases in the middle. The length of the CDR3 is 12 residues. Germline CDR1 and CDR2: SQVTM and ANQGSEA. CDR3 coding DNA: TGCAGCGTTGACCTGGGCCCAGATACGCAGTATTTT. It codes for CSVDLGPDTQYF.

The V call is TRBV4-3, the J call TRBJ1-1; weak D call: TRBD1 (6 bases). Germline lookup yields CDR1 LGHNA and CDR2 YSLEER. CDR3 length: 16 residues. Trimming left V 1 base short and J 5 bases short, with 17 bases between. CDR3 nucleotides: TGCGCCAGCAGCCAAGGTCGGACAGTAGAGAGGACTGAAGCTTTCTTT. As protein: CASSQGRTVERTEAFF.

The chain recombines TRBV27 with TRBJ1-2; TRBD1 is a possible D gene (6 bases). V was cut by 10 bases and J by 4 bases, with 25 bases left in between. The V gene's germline CDR1 is MNHEY and CDR2 SMNVEV (reference sequence). The CDR3 runs 16 residues. CDR3 in DNA: TGTGCCAACGTCATGGGGGCAGTCAGTTCAGGCTATGGCTACACCTTC. This codes for CANVMGAVSSGYGYTF.

This sequence joins TRBV19 and TRBJ1-5; 7 bases fit TRBD1. Trimming removed 5 bases from V and 8 bases from J; junction bases left unmatched: 9. The V gene's germline CDR1 is LNHDA and CDR2 SQIVND (reference sequence). CDR3 length: 14 residues. This chain's CDR3 is CASSPRQGLKPQHF. The CDR3 DNA is TGTGCCAGTAGTCCGAGACAGGGTTTGAAGCCCCAGCATTTT.

CDR3 in amino acids: CASSRQTGTGAYEQYF. DNA for the CDR3: TGTGCCAGCAGCCGACAAACCGGGACAGGCGCCTACGAGCAGTACTTC. This sequence joins TRBV12-1 and TRBJ2-7; the DNA was not compared with TRBD1, the D call given in the table. TRBV12-1 corresponds to a pseudogene. The CDR3 spans 16 residues.

J is TRBJ2-6 and V is TRBV4-3; 7 nucleotides agree with TRBD2. Germline trimming cut 2 bases from V and 4 bases from J; bases unmatched to any gene: 5. CDR3 length: 16 residues. The germline gives CDR1 LGHNA, CDR2 YSLEER. CDR3 coding DNA: TGCGCCAGCAGCCAACACAGCGGGGACGGGGCCAACGTCCTGACTTTC. It codes for CASSQHSGDGANVLTF.

This clone was observed a few times. The chain employs TRBV5-6 and TRBJ2-7; maybe TRBD2 (5 bases). This CDR3 region has 13 residues. V was trimmed by 3 bases and J by 2 bases, leaving 9 bases between them. Germline V gene lookup returns CDR1 SGHDT and CDR2 YYEEEE. The CDR3 protein is CASSSTGAYEQYF. CDR3 nucleotide sequence: TGTGCCAGCAGCTCAACCGGGGCCTACGAGCAGTACTTC.

The chain has TRBV6-5 and TRBJ2-7; 9 nucleotides match TRBD1. Germline trimming cut 6 bases from V and 4 bases from J; bases unmatched to any gene: 4. The CDR3 contains 13 residues. Germline loops: CDR1 MNHEY, CDR2 SVGAGI. The CDR3 bases are TGTGCCAGCAGACAGGGGGCAGGGTACGAGCAGTACTTC. Residues: CASRQGAGYEQYF.